Shown below are 7 T cell receptor beta chains from a single sample sequenced in a study of PD-1 blockade in mismatch repair-deficient tumors. The repertoire was sequenced with immunoSEQ multiplex PCR; TCRdb's copy has only in-frame clones and lacks some. The sample has approximately 23,000 clones, around 84% seen once. This material consisted of PBMCs, taken before pembrolizumab treatment. All receptors derive from an adult with mismatch repair-deficient cancer.

This chain uses TRBV19 with TRBJ2-7; possible D gene TRBD2, 5 bases. V lost 6 bases to trimming and J lost 2 bases, with 11 bases between them. Germline V gene sequence: CDR1 LNHDA, CDR2 SQIVND (reference sequence). The CDR3 contains 13 residues. The CDR3 is CASRTAGTYEQYF. The CDR3 nucleotides read TGTGCCAGTAGGACCGCGGGCACCTACGAGCAGTACTTC.

CDR3 in DNA: TGTGCCAGCAGCTTAGAACAGGGTGCAACCTACGAGCAGTACTTC. This codes for CASSLEQGATYEQYF. The chain recombines TRBV7-2 with TRBJ2-7; possible D gene TRBD1, 6 bases. This CDR3 comprises 15 residues. CDR1 is SGHTA, CDR2 FQGNSA, per germline. V lost 1 base and J lost 2, with 12 bases in between.

V usage is TRBV9 and J usage is TRBJ1-1, with D tentatively TRBD1 (5 bases). The germline CDR1 and CDR2 sequences are SGDLS and YYNGEE. The CDR3 is 15 amino acids. Trimming cost V 4 bases and J 4 bases, with 17 bases left between them. CDR3 protein: CASSSRTSGGTEAFF. The DNA for the CDR3 is TGTGCCAGCAGCTCTAGGACCTCCGGGGGCACTGAAGCTTTCTTT.

The V call is TRBV30, the J call TRBJ1-1; 8 positions match TRBD1. Germline CDR1 is GTSNPN and CDR2 is SVGIG (reference sequence). This CDR3 is 13 amino acids long. The trim removed 5 bases at V and 4 bases at J, leaving 6 bases unmatched. The CDR3 reads CAWAGQGPTEAFF. The CDR3, as DNA: TGTGCCTGGGCCGGACAGGGCCCCACTGAAGCTTTCTTT.

The V and J genes are TRBV5-1 and TRBJ2-3; 8 bases match TRBD2. CDR1 and CDR2 (germline): SGHRS, YFSETQ. The CDR3 spans 16 residues. The V gene end was trimmed by 0 bases and the J gene end by 2 bases; junction bases not matched to a gene: 5. The CDR3 reads CASSLVPAGDTDTQYF. The CDR3 bases are TGCGCCAGCAGCTTGGTGCCAGCGGGGGACACAGATACGCAGTATTTT.

The chain links TRBV28 to TRBJ2-1; 9 bases are a match to TRBD2. The CDR3 extends over 15 amino acids. The V and J ends lost 5 bases and 5 bases, in that order; junction bases with no gene match: 7. Germline V gives CDR1 MDHEN, CDR2 SYDVKM. This chain's CDR3 is CASSPGASGNNEQFF. DNA of the CDR3: TGTGCCAGCAGTCCAGGGGCTAGCGGGAACAATGAGCAGTTCTTC.

V and J are TRBV28 and TRBJ2-4; the match to TRBD2 covers 7 bases. CDR3 length: 15 residues. The J segment lost 3 bases and the V segment lost 5 bases, leaving 7 bases of the junction unmatched. Germline loops: CDR1 MDHEN, CDR2 SYDVKM. The DNA for the CDR3 is TGTGCCAGCAGTCCCACGGGGGGAGGCAAAAACATTCAGTACTTC. Translation: CASSPTGGGKNIQYF.